The source of this TCR beta chain is a study of T cell responses to AZD1222 COVID-19 vaccine. Assay: immunoSEQ multiplex PCR; the TCRdb copy retains only in-frame clones and omits some. Of about 120,000 clones in the sample, approximately 94% were seen once. V gave up 0 bases and J gave up 6 bases; unmatched junction bases: 7. The CDR3 runs 17 residues. Germline lookup yields CDR1 KGHSH and CDR2 LQKENI. The chain couples TRBV18 to TRBJ2-3; 12 bases map to TRBD1. The source material was peripheral blood, sampled 28 days after the second AZD1222 dose. This receptor was taken from an adult who received the AZD1222 COVID-19 vaccine. The CDR3 loop reads CASSPPRGQGASDTQYF. CDR3 nucleotide sequence: TGTGCCAGCTCACCACCGAGGGGACAGGGGGCATCCGATACGCAGTATTTT. Using reference TRBV18 and TRBJ2-3 for the parts outside the CDR3, the full variable domain is NAGVMQNPRHLVRRRGQEARLRCSPMKGHSHVYWYRQLPEEGLKFMVYLQKENIIDESGMPKERFSAEFPKEGPSILRIQQVVRGDSAAYFCASSPPRGQGASDTQYFGPGTRLTVL.